The 23 T cell receptor beta chains reported below all come from one sample, sequenced in a study of cytomegalovirus exposure and HLA in healthy donors. Repertoires were generated with immunoSEQ multiplex PCR, while TCRdb's copy carries only in-frame clones and drops some. The profile shows 180,000 or so clones, approximately 89% of them singletons. The sequenced material came from PBMCs. All receptors derive from a man in his thirties or forties in good health and CMV-seropositive.

This chain uses TRBV27 with TRBJ2-5; D ambiguous. The ends were cut back, 5 bases at V and 2 bases at J, with 9 bases in the middle. Per the germline V gene, CDR1 is MNHEY and CDR2 is SMNVEV (reference sequence). The CDR3 has 13 residues. The CDR3 loop reads CASSVAGQETQYF. Written as DNA, the CDR3 is TGTGCCAGCAGTGTTGCTGGGCAAGAGACCCAGTACTTC.

The V call is TRBV7-6, the J call TRBJ1-2, with D possibly TRBD1 on 5 matching bases. The CDR3 spans 13 residues. V shed 5 bases and J shed 3 bases, with 10 bases lying between them. CDR1 is SGHVS, CDR2 FNYEAQ, per germline. For the CDR3, the DNA is TGTGCCAGCAGCCTAGGGACCGACTATGGCTACACCTTC. Encoded protein: CASSLGTDYGYTF.

The table lists this clone with a few counts. The V and J genes are TRBV6-5 and TRBJ2-7; no definite D call. The CDR3 runs 13 residues. The germline gives CDR1 MNHEY, CDR2 SVGAGI. V lost 7 bases, J lost 2 bases, and 12 bases lay in between. CDR3 in DNA: TGTGCCAGCATCGACTCACAGACCTACGAGCAGTACTTC. Translating it yields CASIDSQTYEQYF.

This chain connects TRBV18 to TRBJ1-5; D unclear. The CDR3 runs 12 residues. V gave up 3 bases and J gave up 3 bases, with 3 bases separating them. CDR1 KGHSH and CDR2 LQKENI come from the germline V gene. CDR3 in DNA: TGTGCCAGCTCACCCGACAATCAGCCCCAGCATTTT. This gives the protein CASSPDNQPQHF.

The chain combines TRBV20-1 with TRBJ1-1, with D perhaps matching TRBD1 (5 bases). CDR1 and CDR2 (germline): DFQATT, SNEGSKA (reference sequence). Trimming removed 4 bases at V and 8 bases at J, with 8 bases between. The CDR3 contains 10 residues. The CDR3 is CSATHREAFF. In nucleotides, the CDR3 is TGCAGTGCTACCCACAGGGAAGCTTTCTTT.

The chain carries TRBV28 and TRBJ2-7; tentative D call: TRBD2 (6 bases). V lost 4 bases and J 4 bases, leaving 14 bases between the germline ends. CDR3 size: 14 residues. Germline CDR1 MDHEN, CDR2 SYDVKM. This CDR3 is CASSSHRELYEQYF. The CDR3 region has the DNA TGTGCCAGCAGTTCGCACCGGGAGCTTTACGAGCAGTACTTC.

The V call is TRBV28, the J call TRBJ1-1, with unresolved D. Trimming stripped 5 bases from V and 5 bases from J, with 12 bases between. This CDR3 has 13 residues. The V gene's germline CDR1 is MDHEN and CDR2 SYDVKM. This CDR3 is CASSPPRITEAFF. CDR3 in DNA: TGTGCCAGCAGTCCCCCCCGGATAACTGAAGCTTTCTTT.

There are a few counts of this clone. V gene TRBV6-4 combines with J gene TRBJ2-3; D gene uncertain. V shed 3 bases and J shed 0 bases, with 7 bases lying between them. The CDR3 is made up of 14 amino acids. Per the germline V gene, CDR1 is MRHNA and CDR2 is SNTAGT. Written as DNA, the CDR3 is TGTGCCAGCAGTGAAGGTTACAGCACAGATACGCAGTATTTT. As protein: CASSEGYSTDTQYF.

This clone was counted a few times. V usage is TRBV11-2 and J usage is TRBJ1-5, with TRBD1 matching 8 bases. The CDR3 totals 15 residues. Germline V gene data show CDR1 as SGHAT and CDR2 as FQNNGV. Losses at the gene ends were 4 bases for V and 3 bases for J; bases not matched to a gene: 5. The CDR3 reads CASSSNRGTNQPQHF. CDR3 bases: TGTGCCAGCAGCTCCAACAGGGGGACCAATCAGCCCCAGCATTTT.

The chain has TRBV6-6 and TRBJ1-5; 8 positions agree with TRBD1. From germline, CDR1 is MNHNY and CDR2 SVGAGI (reference sequence). CDR3 length equals 14 residues. The V segment lost 4 bases and the J segment 6 bases; nucleotides outside the gene matches: 5. In DNA, the CDR3 is TGTGCCAGCAGTTGGGACAGGACGGGTCAGCCCCAGCATTTT. Translation: CASSWDRTGQPQHF.

The V call is TRBV30, the J call TRBJ1-4, with 7 bases that match TRBD1. This CDR3 spans 14 amino acids. After removal of 3 bases from V and 4 bases from J, the junction contained 5 bases not matched to a gene. Germline V gene lookup returns CDR1 GTSNPN and CDR2 SVGIG (reference sequence). The CDR3 DNA sequence: TGTGCCTGGAGCAAGACAGGGCGTAATGAAAAACTGTTTTTT. It specifies CAWSKTGRNEKLFF.

This clone was seen once. V is TRBV9 and J is TRBJ2-3; D may be TRBD1 or TRBD2 (5 bases each). Trimming removed 0 bases from V and 4 bases from J, with 21 bases in between. This CDR3 is 18 amino acids long. CDR1 and CDR2 from the germline V gene are SGDLS and YYNGEE. This CDR3 is CASSVGVGEGLRPDTQYF. The CDR3 coding sequence is TGTGCCAGCAGCGTAGGAGTCGGTGAGGGGCTTCGGCCAGATACGCAGTATTTT. Using reference TRBV9 and TRBJ2-3 for the parts outside the CDR3, the full variable domain is DSGVTQTPKHLITATGQRVTLRCSPRSGDLSVYWYQQSLDQGLQFLIQYYNGEERAKGNILERFSAQQFPDLHSELNLSSLELGDSALYFCASSVGVGEGLRPDTQYFGPGTRLTVL.

The chain links TRBV6-5 to TRBJ1-5; D may be TRBD1 (5 bases). V lost 4 bases, J lost 6 bases, and 10 bases lay in between. CDR3 length: 13 amino acids. Germline V gene lookup returns CDR1 MNHEY and CDR2 SVGAGI. CDR3 DNA: TGTGCCAGCAGTTCTGGAGGGGTTCAGCCCCAGCATTTT. Protein product: CASSSGGVQPQHF.

The genes are TRBV19 and TRBJ1-5, with D tentatively TRBD1 (5 bases). The CDR3 contains 14 residues. Per the germline V gene, CDR1 is LNHDA and CDR2 is SQIVND (reference sequence). V gave up 4 bases and J gave up 10 bases, with 17 bases separating them. DNA of the CDR3: TGTGCCAGTAGTACCGGGGACCTAAGGTTCCCCCAGCATTTT. It encodes CASSTGDLRFPQHF.

V is TRBV9 and J is TRBJ2-5; 8 bases fit TRBD1. V was clipped by 2 bases and J by 1 base; unmatched bases: 1. Germline values: CDR1 SGDLS, CDR2 YYNGEE. The CDR3 is 14 residues long. The CDR3 region is CASSVDRGQETQYF. For the CDR3, the DNA is TGTGCCAGCAGCGTTGACAGGGGCCAAGAGACCCAGTACTTC. Together with reference TRBV9 and TRBJ2-5, the CDR3 gives the full variable domain: DSGVTQTPKHLITATGQRVTLRCSPRSGDLSVYWYQQSLDQGLQFLIQYYNGEERAKGNILERFSAQQFPDLHSELNLSSLELGDSALYFCASSVDRGQETQYFGPGTRLLVL.

V usage is TRBV7-9 and J usage is TRBJ2-7; perhaps TRBD1 as D (5 bases). V lost 5 bases and J lost 4, with 12 bases in between. Germline CDR1 reads SEHNR; CDR2 reads FQNEAQ (reference sequence). This CDR3 has 13 residues. The CDR3 nucleotides read TGTGCCAGCAGCAAGGCCCAGGGATACGAGCAGTACTTC. Translating gives CASSKAQGYEQYF.

This clone appeared a single time. The chain links TRBV29-1 to TRBJ2-2, with 9 bases fitting TRBD2. Germline lookup yields CDR1 SQVTM and CDR2 ANQGSEA. After removal of 7 bases from V and 4 bases from J, the junction contained 4 bases not matched to a gene. The CDR3 is made up of 13 amino acids. For the CDR3, the DNA is TGCAGCGCGCGGGGGGGTAGCACCGGGGAGCTGTTTTTT. Encoded protein: CSARGGSTGELFF.

The rearrangement joins TRBV6-1 to TRBJ2-1, with no clear D. Trimming cost V 4 bases and J 4 bases, with 2 bases left between them. The length of the CDR3 is 11 residues. CDR1 is MNHNS, CDR2 SASEGT, per germline. The CDR3 bases are TGTGCCAGCAGTGCATACAATGAGCAGTTCTTC. Translation: CASSAYNEQFF.

This chain joins TRBV13 and TRBJ1-1; TRBD1 might be the D (5 bases). Germline V gene sequence: CDR1 PRHDT, CDR2 FYEKMQ (reference sequence). CDR3 size: 13 residues. V was pared by 1 base and J by 3 bases, with 6 bases between. CDR3 coding DNA: TGTGCCAGCAGCTTAGCCAGGGACACTGAAGCTTTCTTT. Translating gives CASSLARDTEAFF.

The chain has TRBV4-1 and TRBJ1-3, with 7 bases lining up with TRBD1. The V gene end was trimmed by 1 base and the J gene end by 9 bases; junction bases not matched to a gene: 15. Germline V lookup: CDR1 MGHRA, CDR2 YSYEKL. The CDR3 runs 17 residues. The DNA of the CDR3 is TGCGCCAGCAGCCAAGCTCGGCAAGGGGGCTTTTCGGGCACCATATATTTT. Residues: CASSQARQGGFSGTIYF.

For this clone: The sample holds other DNA sequences that translate to the same CDR3. This chain links TRBV7-2 with TRBJ1-3, with 8 bases aligning to TRBD1. There are 16 residues in the CDR3. The V gene's germline CDR1 is SGHTA and CDR2 FQGNSA. V was pared by 2 bases and J by 0 bases, with 3 bases of the junction left unmatched. In DNA, the CDR3 is TGTGCCAGCAGCTTAACAGGGGGGAGCTCTGGAAACACCATATATTTT. Amino acids: CASSLTGGSSGNTIYF.

The rearrangement uses TRBV13 and TRBJ2-5; no clear D gene. The CDR3 loop spans 13 amino acids. V lost 5 bases and J 4 bases, leaving 11 bases between the germline ends. Germline CDR1 is PRHDT and CDR2 is FYEKMQ (reference sequence). The CDR3, as DNA: TGTGCCAGCAGCCGTCTGGTTGCAGAGACCCAGTACTTC. Residues: CASSRLVAETQYF.

The chain couples TRBV28 to TRBJ2-7; possibly TRBD1 for D (5 bases). CDR1 MDHEN and CDR2 SYDVKM come from the germline V gene. The CDR3 has 13 amino acids. V shed 5 bases and J shed 3 bases, with 11 bases lying between them. As DNA, the CDR3 is TGTGCCAGCAGTCCCAGGGTAGTCTACGAGCAGTACTTC. This sequence encodes CASSPRVVYEQYF. The variable domain in full, completed from reference TRBV28 and TRBJ2-7, reads DVKVTQSSRYLVKRTGEKVFLECVQDMDHENMFWYRQDPGLGLRLIYFSYDVKMKEKGDIPEGYSVSREKKERFSLILESASTNQTSMYLCASSPRVVYEQYFGPGTRLTVT.